The clone carrying this T cell receptor beta chain was seen just once. No antigen is known for it. The data were taken from a study of T cell responses to AZD1222 COVID-19 vaccine. The ends were cut back, 3 bases at V and 6 bases at J, with 17 bases in the middle. Looked up from germline, CDR1 is GTSNPN and CDR2 is SVGIG (reference sequence). The CDR3 has 14 residues. Data came from immunoSEQ multiplex PCR; TCRdb stores just in-frame clones and leaves some out. The repertoire holds about 160,000 clones, over 80% seen once, with 1.5% to 2% in the top ten. Study-wide findings and caveats: In a largely white British group with more females than males, clonal diversity was possibly underestimated.

V gene TRBV30 combines with J gene TRBJ1-2; TRBD1 might be the D (5 bases). The source of this sequence is an adult in good health. The sequencing used peripheral blood, collected on day 0 of AZD1222 vaccination. For the CDR3, the DNA is TGTGCCTGGAGAGGAAGGGACCGCGGCCATGGCTACACCTTC. Translated: CAWRGRDRGHGYTF.